This T cell receptor (beta chain) was profiled in a study of sequential checkpoint blockade in melanoma. This clone showed up just a few times. The CDR3 has 14 residues. The germline V gene has CDR1 SGHNT and CDR2 YENEEA. V was cut by 1 base and J by 3 bases, with 7 bases left in between. Treatment in this sample: randomized to nivolumab then ipilimumab (arm A) or the reverse (arm B). Here immunoSEQ multiplex PCR was the method, and the copy in TCRdb shows in-frame clones only, minus some. Seen here are 10,000 to 15,000 clones, around a fifth observed once, and the top ten hold about 6.4%. This chain uses TRBV11-3 with TRBJ2-1; D may be TRBD2 (6 bases). The source of this sequence is a human donor with melanoma. The material was tumor tissue (inferred from file names), obtained from a patient given nivolumab and ipilimumab in sequence. CDR3 sequence: CASSLGGNYNEQFF. As DNA, the CDR3 is TGTGCCAGCAGCTTAGGCGGGAACTACAATGAGCAGTTCTTC. Drawing the rest from reference TRBV11-3 and TRBJ2-1, the complete variable domain is EAGVVQSPRYKIIEKKQPVAFWCNPISGHNTLYWYLQNLGQGPELLIRYENEEAVDDSQLPKDRFSAERLKGVDSTLKIQPAELGDSAVYLCASSLGGNYNEQFFGPGTRLTVL.